Sequencing of this TCR beta chain was carried out in a study of cytomegalovirus exposure and HLA in healthy donors. Healthy bone marrow donors formed the donor group. CDR1 and CDR2 from the germline V gene are SGHAT and FQDESV (reference sequence). The CDR3 covers 12 residues. V was pared by 3 bases and J by 4 bases, with 6 bases between. Primers: 60 Vbeta forward and 13 Jbeta reverse. The data were produced by immunoSEQ multiplex PCR, yet TCRdb's version contains in-frame clones alone and is incomplete. The repertoire includes fewer than 200,000 clones, roughly 78% of them detected once, and roughly 0.65% sits in the top ten.

The V gene is TRBV11-1, the J gene TRBJ2-5; D ambiguous. The sample comprised PBMCs. This receptor was taken from a boy between 5 and 17 years old in good health and CMV-seronegative. The CDR3 sequence is CASSFGGETQYF. The CDR3 DNA is TGTGCCAGCAGCTTCGGTGGAGAGACCCAGTACTTC.